This T cell receptor beta chain was sequenced in a study of OX40 agonist ivuxolimab in advanced cancers. Background on the study: Patients were treated with intravenous ivuxolimab, dosed at 0.01 to 10 mg/kg and infused every 2 weeks. The study enrolled dose-escalation patients with hepatocellular carcinoma, melanoma, renal cell or head and neck cancer. Study results and caveats: Average numbers of expanded clones were greater in CD8+ T cells than in CD4+.

The assay was immunoSEQ multiplex PCR, and TCRdb's table has in-frame clones only and misses some. The table has nearly 80,000 clones, about 85% seen once. Remarks on this clone: Its antigen is unknown.

The germline V gene has CDR1 MNHEY and CDR2 SMNVEV (reference sequence). V lost 5 bases and J lost 5, with 9 bases in between. The CDR3 length is 13 residues. This rearrangement joins TRBV27 to TRBJ1-4; D possibly corresponds to TRBD1 (5 bases). This receptor was identified in an adult with an advanced solid tumor such as melanoma, head and neck, liver or kidney cancer. The input for sequencing was CD4+ or CD8+ T cells sorted from blood, taken in a trial of the OX40 agonist ivuxolimab. The CDR3 region has the DNA TGTGCCAGCAGTCCGGGGGGGAATGAAAAACTGTTTTTT. As protein: CASSPGGNEKLFF.